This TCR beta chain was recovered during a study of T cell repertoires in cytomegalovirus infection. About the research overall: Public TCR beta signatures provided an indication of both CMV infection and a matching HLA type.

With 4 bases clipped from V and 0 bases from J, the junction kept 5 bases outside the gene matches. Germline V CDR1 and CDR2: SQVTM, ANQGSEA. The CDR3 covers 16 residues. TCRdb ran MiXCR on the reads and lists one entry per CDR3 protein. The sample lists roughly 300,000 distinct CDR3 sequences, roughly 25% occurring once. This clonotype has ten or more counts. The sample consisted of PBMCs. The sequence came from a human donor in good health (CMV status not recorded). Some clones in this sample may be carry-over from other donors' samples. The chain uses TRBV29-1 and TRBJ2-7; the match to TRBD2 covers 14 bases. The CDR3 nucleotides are TGCAGCGTTGTGGGACTAGCGGGAGCCGCCTCCTACGAGCAGTACTTC. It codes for CSVVGLAGAASYEQYF.